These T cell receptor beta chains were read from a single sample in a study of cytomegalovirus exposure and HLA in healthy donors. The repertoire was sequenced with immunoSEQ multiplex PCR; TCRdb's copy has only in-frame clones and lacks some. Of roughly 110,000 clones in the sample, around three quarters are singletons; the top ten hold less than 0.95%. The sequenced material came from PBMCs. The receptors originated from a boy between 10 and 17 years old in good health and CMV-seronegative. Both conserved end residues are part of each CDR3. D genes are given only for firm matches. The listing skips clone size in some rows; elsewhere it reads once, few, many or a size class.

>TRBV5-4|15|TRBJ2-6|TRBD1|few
CASRLGGDRANVLTF
TGTGCCAGCAGGTTAGGGGGCGATAGGGCCAACGTCCTGACTTTC
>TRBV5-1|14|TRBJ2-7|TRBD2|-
CASSFGLAGYEQYF
TGCGCCAGCAGCTTTGGACTAGCGGGATACGAGCAGTACTTC
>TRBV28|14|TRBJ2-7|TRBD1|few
CASSGTVVPYEQYF
TGTGCCAGCAGCGGGACAGTAGTTCCTTACGAGCAGTACTTC
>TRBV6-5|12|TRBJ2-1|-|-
CASSRGVDEQFF
TGTGCCAGCAGTCGAGGTGTGGATGAGCAGTTCTTC
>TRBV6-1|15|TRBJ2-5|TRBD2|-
CASSELAGGQETQYF
TGTGCCAGCAGTGAACTAGCGGGAGGGCAAGAGACCCAGTACTTC
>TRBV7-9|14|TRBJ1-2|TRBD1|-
CASSFGGTVHGYTF
TGTGCCAGCAGCTTTGGCGGGACAGTCCATGGCTACACCTTC
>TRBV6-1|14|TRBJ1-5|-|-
CASSESRGNQPQHF
TGTGCCAGCAGTGAAAGCAGGGGCAATCAGCCCCAGCATTTT
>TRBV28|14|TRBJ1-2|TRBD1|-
CASSLSTGFYGYTF
TGTGCCAGCAGTTTATCGACAGGGTTCTATGGCTACACCTTC
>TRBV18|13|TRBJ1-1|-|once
CASSPKLNTEAFF
TGTGCCAGCTCACCCAAATTGAACACTGAAGCTTTCTTT
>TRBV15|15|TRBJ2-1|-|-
CATSSLRGQGNEQFF
TGTGCCACCAGCAGTCTCCGGGGCCAGGGGAATGAGCAGTTCTTC
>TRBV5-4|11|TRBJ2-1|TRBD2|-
CASSLAGEQFF
TGTGCCAGCAGTCTAGCGGGGGAGCAGTTCTTC
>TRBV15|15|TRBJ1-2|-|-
CATSRLRGSNYGYTF
TGTGCCACCAGCAGACTGCGGGGGTCCAACTATGGCTACACCTTC
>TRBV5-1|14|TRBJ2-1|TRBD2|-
CASSLPSGDYEQFF
TGCGCCAGCAGCTTGCCTAGCGGGGACTATGAGCAGTTCTTC
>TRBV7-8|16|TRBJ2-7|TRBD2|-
CASSSELTSGRYEQYF
TGTGCCAGCAGCTCGGAGCTGACTAGCGGCCGGTACGAGCAGTACTTC
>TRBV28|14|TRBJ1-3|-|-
CASSMTDVGNTIYF
TGTGCCAGCAGTATGACAGACGTCGGAAACACCATATATTTT
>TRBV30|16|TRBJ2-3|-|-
CAWTPPGGGGLDTQYF
TGTGCCTGGACCCCTCCGGGGGGCGGGGGACTGGATACGCAGTATTTT
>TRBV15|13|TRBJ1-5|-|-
CATSRDLAQPQHF
TGTGCCACCAGCAGAGATCTGGCACAGCCCCAGCATTTT
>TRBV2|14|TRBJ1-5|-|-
CASSRQSSNQPQHF
TGTGCCAGCAGTCGACAGTCAAGCAATCAGCCCCAGCATTTT
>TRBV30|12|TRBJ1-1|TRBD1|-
CAWDRGATEAFF
TGTGCCTGGGACAGGGGTGCCACTGAAGCTTTCTTT
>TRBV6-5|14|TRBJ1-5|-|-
CASSRRGAVQPQHF
TGTGCCAGCAGCCGACGGGGGGCCGTGCAGCCCCAGCATTTT
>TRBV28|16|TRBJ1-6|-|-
CASSLRQDSYNSPLHF
TGTGCCAGCAGCCTTCGCCAGGACTCCTATAATTCACCCCTCCACTTT
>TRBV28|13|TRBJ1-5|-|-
CASSLSGKQPQHF
TGTGCCAGCAGTTTATCAGGGAAGCAGCCCCAGCATTTT
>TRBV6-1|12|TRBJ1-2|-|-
CASSESDYGYTF
TGTGCCAGCAGTGAATCTGACTATGGCTACACCTTC
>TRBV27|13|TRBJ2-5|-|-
CASSGPRGETQYF
TGTGCCAGCAGTGGTCCGCGGGGAGAGACCCAGTACTTC
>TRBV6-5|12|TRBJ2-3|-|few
CASSSTGDTQYF
TGTGCCAGCAGTTCCACAGGGGATACGCAGTATTTT
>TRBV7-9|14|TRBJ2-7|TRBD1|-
CASSSRQGTYEQYF
TGTGCCAGCAGCTCCCGACAGGGGACCTACGAGCAGTACTTC
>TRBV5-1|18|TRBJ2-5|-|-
CASSLAPISLAGGETQYF
TGCGCCAGCAGCTTGGCCCCGATCTCGCTGGCAGGAGGGGAGACCCAGTACTTC
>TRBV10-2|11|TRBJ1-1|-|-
CAIQLNTEAFF
TGCGCCATACAGCTCAATACTGAAGCTTTCTTT
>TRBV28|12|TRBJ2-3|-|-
CASSSGTDTQYF
TGTGCCAGCAGTTCAGGCACAGATACGCAGTATTTT
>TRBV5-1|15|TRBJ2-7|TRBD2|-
CASSLVLAGGQEQYF
TGCGCCAGCAGCTTGGTGTTAGCGGGAGGGCAGGAGCAGTACTTC
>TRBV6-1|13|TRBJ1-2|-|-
CASRVQGGYGYTF
TGTGCCAGCAGGGTACAGGGTGGCTATGGCTACACCTTC
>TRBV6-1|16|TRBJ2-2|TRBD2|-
CASSEVGTSKTGELFF
TGTGCCAGCAGTGAAGTCGGGACTAGCAAAACCGGGGAGCTGTTTTTT
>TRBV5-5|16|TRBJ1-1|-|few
CASSWGLPFMNTEAFF
TGTGCCAGCAGCTGGGGACTCCCGTTCATGAACACTGAAGCTTTCTTT
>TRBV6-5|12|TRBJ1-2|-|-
CASRFRGYGYTF
TGTGCCAGCAGATTTCGGGGCTATGGCTACACCTTC
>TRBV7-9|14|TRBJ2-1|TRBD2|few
CASISGTTYNEQFF
TGTGCCAGCATAAGTGGGACTACTTACAATGAGCAGTTCTTC
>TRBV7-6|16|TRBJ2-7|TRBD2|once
CASSAWTSGRAHEQYF
TGTGCCAGCAGCGCATGGACTAGCGGGAGGGCCCACGAGCAGTACTTC
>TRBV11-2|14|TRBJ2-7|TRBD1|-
CASSLGQGGYEQYF
TGTGCCAGCAGCTTAGGACAGGGGGGCTACGAGCAGTACTTC
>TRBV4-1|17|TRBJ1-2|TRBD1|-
CASSLRDRGRGVYGYTF
TGCGCCAGCAGCCTCCGGGACAGGGGGCGAGGGGTCTATGGCTACACCTTC
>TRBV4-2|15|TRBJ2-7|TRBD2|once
CASSLQSGDAYEQYF
TGTGCCAGCAGCCTGCAGAGCGGGGACGCCTACGAGCAGTACTTC
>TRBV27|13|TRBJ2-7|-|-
CASSPNTGPEQYF
TGTGCCAGCAGTCCGAACACAGGGCCCGAGCAGTACTTC
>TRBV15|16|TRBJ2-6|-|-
CATSRERGSGANVLTF
TGTGCCACCAGCAGGGAACGGGGCTCTGGGGCCAACGTCCTGACTTTC
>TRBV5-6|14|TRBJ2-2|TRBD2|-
CASSLAGGTGELFF
TGTGCCAGCAGCTTAGCGGGAGGGACCGGGGAGCTGTTTTTT
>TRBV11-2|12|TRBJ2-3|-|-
CASTQGIDTQYF
TGTGCCAGCACCCAGGGAATAGATACGCAGTATTTT
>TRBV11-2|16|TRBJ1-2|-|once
CASSLGAPGPFYGYTF
TGTGCCAGCAGCTTAGGGGCGCCAGGGCCTTTCTATGGCTACACCTTC
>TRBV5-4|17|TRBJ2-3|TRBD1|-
CASSLARGKNRGDTQYF
TGTGCCAGCAGCTTGGCCCGGGGGAAAAACAGGGGGGATACGCAGTATTTT
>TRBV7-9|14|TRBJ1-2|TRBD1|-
CASSPRFQGDGYTF
TGTGCCAGCAGCCCGCGGTTCCAGGGGGACGGCTACACCTTC
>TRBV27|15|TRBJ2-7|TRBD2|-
CASSLVLAGTYEQYF
TGTGCCAGCAGTTTGGTCCTAGCGGGAACCTACGAGCAGTACTTC
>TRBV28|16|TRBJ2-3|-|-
CASSLRATSSTDTQYF
TGTGCCAGCAGCCTGAGGGCTACTTCTAGCACAGATACGCAGTATTTT
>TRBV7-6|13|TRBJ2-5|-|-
CASSLAQKETQYF
TGTGCCAGCAGCTTAGCGCAGAAGGAGACCCAGTACTTC
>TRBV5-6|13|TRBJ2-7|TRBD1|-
CASSFRGPQGQYF
TGTGCCAGCAGCTTCAGGGGGCCCCAAGGGCAGTACTTC
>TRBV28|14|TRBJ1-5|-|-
CASSQGGYNQPQHF
TGTGCCAGCAGCCAGGGAGGTTACAATCAGCCCCAGCATTTT
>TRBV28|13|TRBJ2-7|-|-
CASSRAGPYEQYF
TGTGCCAGCAGTCGGGCAGGGCCCTACGAGCAGTACTTC
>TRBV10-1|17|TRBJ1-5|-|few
CARHGATGLGIGQPQHF
TGCGCCCGGCACGGGGCTACAGGGCTGGGGATCGGTCAGCCCCAGCATTTT
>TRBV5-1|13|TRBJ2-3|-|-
CASSSFSADTQYF
TGCGCCAGCAGTTCCTTTTCCGCGGATACGCAGTATTTT
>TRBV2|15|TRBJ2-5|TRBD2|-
CASSEVAGVGETQYF
TGTGCCAGCAGTGAAGTAGCGGGAGTTGGGGAGACCCAGTACTTC
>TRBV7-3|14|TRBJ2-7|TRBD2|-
CASSLSGIAYEQYF
TGTGCCAGCAGCCTTAGCGGGATTGCCTACGAGCAGTACTTC
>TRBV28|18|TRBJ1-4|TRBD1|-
CASSLYRQGGPTNEKLFF
TGTGCCAGCAGTTTATACCGACAGGGGGGACCAACTAATGAAAAACTGTTTTTT